Given below is one TCR beta chain in context. The clone's antigen remains unknown. Per-base qualities were not stored, and no clone one base away is much larger. The cohort consisted of 600 to 700 healthy bone marrow donors. At the time of sampling, all cohort members were nominally healthy, though unrecorded immune exposures were likely present. Of the 700 or so cohort members, around 300 had a positive CMV serostatus and 350 to 450 had a negative one, while no CMV serostatus was recorded for the donor. A peripheral blood sample was provided by each donor, and peripheral blood mononuclear cells were used for TCR beta sequencing. Genomic DNA extraction from the blood cell samples was performed with the Qiagen DNeasy Blood Extraction Kit. The CDR3 contains 17 residues, cysteine and phenylalanine counted. Of the read, only the CDR3 DNA is kept; its 51 bases are in frame from base 1. V and J are trimmed by 0 bases and 0 bases, and the gene matches miss 3 bases of the junction. Based on the germline V gene, the CDR1 and CDR2 sequences are SGHRS and YFSETQ.

These data belong to a study of cytomegalovirus exposure and HLA in healthy donors (dated by TCRdb to about 2017). With regard to the full study: An earlier analysis of around 600 of the donors reported approximately 290 Gb of sequence data and about 100 million unique TCR beta sequences from 190 million or so T cells. Typing coverage varied by locus: roughly 620-640 donors for A, B, C, DRB1 and DQB1; roughly 560 for DQA1; 600 to 610 for DPA1; about 450 for DPB1. A handful of DR-DQ haplotypes were handled as single units for association and clustering because linkage in the cohort was strong. In an earlier analysis of 550 to 700 of the donors, high-throughput TCR beta sequencing was used to judge whether each TCR beta V gene segment behaved as functional or pseudogenic. Rather than using new phenotypic data, the later analysis identified candidate immune exposures from TCR beta sequences and from how often those sequences occurred across donors. The study was designed to test whether signatures of past pathogen exposure could be identified by cataloging public T cell receptors. On average, around 240,000 unique TCR beta nucleotide sequences were sequenced per donor among 350 to 400 genotyped donors of the cohort, with around 19% of those sequences being non-productive. Roughly 320 gigabases of sequencing data and 75 million to 85 million unique TCR sequences made up an early release that covered nearly 650 HLA-typed donors. Genome-wide SNP genotypes for about 60% of the 666 donors were used in a later genetic analysis, which treated that subset as a discovery cohort. Of the roughly 400 genotyped donors, about 84% fell in the genetic ancestry cluster associated with self-reported Caucasian donors. Donor age, sex, ethnicity and CMV serostatus were compiled alongside the repertoire data. High-throughput TCR immunosequencing, statistical association of individual TCRs with disease status, and machine learning were combined to predict cytomegalovirus infection status. Both class I and class II loci were covered by HLA typing, at four-digit resolution. A later analysis re-analyzed previously published TCR beta repertoires from roughly 630 donors and added high-resolution HLA genotyping to study TCR occurrence patterns. In addition to the first cohort of 666 subjects, a separate validation cohort of approximately 130 different subjects was used. Using immunosequencing, the study profiled T cell repertoires from around 680 subjects and related those repertoires to cytomegalovirus serostatus. Every discovery cohort repertoire had been produced on one sequencing platform. On the study overall, not on this receptor specifically: The study gave a list of 150 to 200 TCR beta chains associated with cytomegalovirus. Some IMGT-functional V segments, including TRBV6-2 and TRBV6-3, could not be told apart with the 87-base-pair reads, so those segments were excluded. The earlier analysis of approximately 590 of the donors excluded 15 to 20 rarely observed V segments, including chromosome 9 orphons, because counts were too low. A group of highly shared sequence variants was considered likely to be a technical artifact of the sequencing pipeline. The authors suggested that the approach could potentially be generalized to other disease states and immunological phenotypes. Most TCR sequences were observed very rarely across donors, whereas some public TCRs were present in many individuals. Strong co-occurrence of HLA alleles, especially DR and DQ, made assigning TCR associations to individual alleles difficult. Broadly in line with IMGT annotations, most TCR beta V segments showed up in productive rearrangements about 87% or about 30% of the time in an earlier analysis of a few hundred of the donors. A later analysis found that most CMV-associated TCR beta chains appeared HLA-restricted, with HLA associations seemingly driven largely by CMV exposure. Immune exposure information for the cohort was limited to CMV serostatus. Linkage disequilibrium might explain the correlated functional status among segregating V segments, but an unknown experimental factor could not be ruled out. In a later analysis, HLA-associated TCR beta chains showed more clonal expansion and lower generation probabilities than non-associated chains that were equally common. In this cohort, only TCR beta chains were sequenced, and detectable features were limited by the absence of alpha or paired-chain data. Specific HLA alleles were associated with 18,000 or so TCR beta sequences at a false discovery rate of 0.05 in a later analysis. A later genetic analysis associated a missense DCLRE1C variant with V-gene and J-gene trimming of TCR beta chains, and an independent cohort replicated the association. In a later analysis, TCR association rates were found to vary across HLA loci, with the most associated TCRs seen for DRB1 alleles and the fewest for HLA-C alleles. A later genetic analysis reported fewer N-insertions in productive TCRs among donors in an Asian-associated ancestry cluster than the roughly 620-donor mean. A further reported finding was that TCR beta sequences accurately predicted the HLA-A and HLA-B alleles for most subjects in the first cohort. Three of the identified cytomegalovirus-associated TCR beta chains were confirmed in vitro to be specific for cytomegalovirus antigens. The classifier was reported to diagnose cytomegalovirus status with high specificity and sensitivity in both the original and validation cohorts. Roughly uniform sequencing depth across donors was assumed in presence/absence analyses, although this assumption may not hold. HLA typing was unavailable for some donors at each locus, so association tests used only the typed subset. A later analysis reported that several top co-occurrence clusters appeared linked to parvovirus B19, influenza, CMV and Epstein-Barr virus.

Preparation of the library involved the immunoSEQ multiplex PCR assay. A mixture of 60 forward primers for TCR Vbeta segments and 13 reverse primers for TCR Jbeta segments was used in the multiplex PCR. The CDR3 region of rearranged TCR beta genes was amplified from genomic DNA with a multiplex PCR assay. On the Illumina HiSeq System, the amplified TCR beta libraries were sequenced as 87-base-pair reads. The authors processed their data as follows. Across the 700 or so repertoires, a later analysis counted approximately 83 million unique TCR beta chains, approximately 10 million of which were shared by at least two donors. A nearest-neighbor algorithm error-corrected the raw reads and collapsed the reads into unique sequences, merging closely related sequences to remove PCR and sequencing errors. Alignment of CDR3 sequences to IMGT reference sequences was used to assign V, D and J gene segments. For a sequence to be retained, a match of at least six nucleotides to both a V gene segment and a J gene segment was required. A rearrangement was called productive if the CDR3 had no stop codons and remained in frame with V and J, and every other rearrangement was called non-productive. Following IMGT convention, CDR3 was defined as the stretch from the second conserved V-encoded cysteine up to the conserved J-encoded phenylalanine. Sequences without an unambiguous match to a single V gene segment were excluded from the earlier analysis of about 600 of the donors. An earlier analysis of approximately 590 of the donors classified V segments as functional when productive rearrangements were above 56.7% and as segregating when the standard deviation between donors was above 5%. To diagnose cytomegalovirus status from the catalog of TCR beta chain sequences, a statistical classification framework was built. In a later analysis, TCR nucleotide sequences were compared against IMGT/GENE-DB human TR gene sequences so that V and J genes could be assigned. Using the TCRdist pipeline, a later analysis assigned CDR3 sequences along with most-parsimonious VDJ recombination scenarios. In a later analysis, every TCR beta chain was defined by the combination of its CDR3 amino acid sequence and its V-gene family, and reads without a unique V-gene family were dropped. In a later analysis, some 600 highly shared, low-generation-probability nucleotide sequences were removed to address suspected cross-contamination and a sequencing artifact. In a later analysis, a clonal expansion index for each public chain was calculated from normalized within-repertoire ranks of inferred template counts. Generation probabilities in a later analysis came from a VDJ recombination model fitted to out-of-frame rearrangements, and those results were checked against IGoR. A later analysis scored TCR-TCR, TCR-HLA and TCR-CMV co-occurrence with hypergeometric tests, applying a repertoire-size bias correction to TCR pairs. To estimate false discovery rates, a later analysis permuted the HLA or CMV assignments 20 times. In a later analysis, co-occurring TCRs were grouped using DBSCAN, with TCRdist sequence similarity added in when clustering inside HLA-allele-positive subsets. Repertoires with fewer than 30,000 or more than 120,000 public chains, plus five repertoires with anomalous nucleotide sharing, were excluded from co-occurrence clustering. Not all clones reach the TCRdb copy of this immuneACCESS table, which keeps in-frame sequences only. Checked studies attribute under half of the gap to unresolved V genes and leave the rest unexplained. V and J calls and clone size are those listed in that table; D and trimming were worked out from the DNA. Within this sample are roughly 150,000 clones, with 65% to 70% of them counted one time only. Of the sample, 1.5% to 2% falls within the top ten clones.

Material for sequencing was PBMCs. In this chain, TRBV5-1 is recombined with TRBJ2-6; 7 bases in between match TRBD1. The clonotype was recovered from a human donor in good health. The CDR3 is CASSLGQGSSGANVLTF. The DNA sequence is TGCGCCAGCAGCTTGGGACAGGGCAGCTCTGGGGCCAACGTCCTGACTTTC.